The TCR beta chain described here comes from a study of T-cell reconstitution after alpha-beta-depleted transplantation in children. Unique molecular identifiers featured in how the TCRbeta library was prepared. TCRdb called the PCR reads again in MiXCR, with one record for every CDR3 protein. Of about 980,000 distinct CDR3 sequences in the sample, about 29% were seen once. Trimming took 5 bases from V and 2 from J, leaving 12 bases between them. From germline, CDR1 is DFQATT and CDR2 SNEGSKA (reference sequence). The CDR3 spans 13 residues. This clonotype was seen a handful of times. Here the sequenced sample was PBMCs, mostly from graft donor cells, taken 360 days after TCRalphabeta/CD19-depleted stem cell transplant. The chain couples TRBV20-1 to TRBJ1-2, with D unresolved. This clonotype was sampled from a boy younger than two who had a stem cell transplant for SCID, so the T cells may come from the graft donor. CDR3 coding DNA: TGCAGTGCTCCCGCGGCATGGAACTATGGCTACACCTTC. Translation: CSAPAAWNYGYTF.